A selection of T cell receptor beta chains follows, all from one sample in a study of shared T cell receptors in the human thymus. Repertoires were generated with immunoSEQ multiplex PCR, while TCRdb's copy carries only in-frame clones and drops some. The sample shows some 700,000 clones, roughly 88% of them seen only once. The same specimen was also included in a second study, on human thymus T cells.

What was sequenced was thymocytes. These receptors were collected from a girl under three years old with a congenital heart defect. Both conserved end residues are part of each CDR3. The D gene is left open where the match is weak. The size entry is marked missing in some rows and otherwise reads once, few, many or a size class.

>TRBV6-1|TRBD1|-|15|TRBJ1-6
TGTGCCAGCAGCAAGACAGGGGCGGACAATTCACCCCTCCACTTT
CASSKTGADNSPLHF
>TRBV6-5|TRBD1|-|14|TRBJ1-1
TGTGCCAGCAGTTCAATACAGGGGGAGTCTGAAGCTTTCTTT
CASSSIQGESEAFF
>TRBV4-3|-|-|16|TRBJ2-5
TGCGCCAGCAGCCAAGATCGCACCGTGCCGGGAGAGACCCAGTACTTC
CASSQDRTVPGETQYF
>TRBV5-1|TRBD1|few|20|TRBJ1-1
TGCGCCAGCAGCCCTCACCGGGACAGGGTTAGGTTTAGGGTGAACACTGAAGCTTTCTTT
CASSPHRDRVRFRVNTEAFF
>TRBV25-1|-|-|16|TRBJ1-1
TGTGCCAGCAGTCAGTTCGACAGCCCCCCGAACACTGAAGCTTTCTTT
CASSQFDSPPNTEAFF
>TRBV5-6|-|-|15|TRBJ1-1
TGTGCCAGCAGCTCCTGGACAGCATTGAACACTGAAGCTTTCTTT
CASSSWTALNTEAFF
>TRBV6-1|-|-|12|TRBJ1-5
TGTGCCAGCAGTGTAAGAGATCAGCCCCAGCATTTT
CASSVRDQPQHF
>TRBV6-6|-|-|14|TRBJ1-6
TGTGCCAGCAGGGTTAGCTCCTATAATTCACCCCTCCACTTT
CASRVSSYNSPLHF
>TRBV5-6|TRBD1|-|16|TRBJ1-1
TGTGCCAGCAGCCAAGAAACAGGGGGACAGAACACTGAAGCTTTCTTT
CASSQETGGQNTEAFF
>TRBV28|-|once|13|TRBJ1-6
TGTGCCAGCAGTTTATGGGGGGGATCACCCCTCCACTTT
CASSLWGGSPLHF
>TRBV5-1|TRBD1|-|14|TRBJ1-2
TGCGCCAGCAGCTTAGGGACAGGGATCTATGGCTACACCTTC
CASSLGTGIYGYTF
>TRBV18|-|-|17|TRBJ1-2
TGTGCCAGCTCACCAGAATTGTCGGACAGCTTTTTAATGGGGTTTACCTTC
CASSPELSDSFLMGFTF
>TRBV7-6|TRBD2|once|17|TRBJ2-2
TGTGCCAGCAGCCTCGTTACGCTAGCGGGGATCACCGGGGAGCTGTTTTTT
CASSLVTLAGITGELFF
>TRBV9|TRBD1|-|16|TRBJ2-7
TGTGCCAGCAGCGTCGGACAGGGGCGACTAATAGACGAGCAGTACTTC
CASSVGQGRLIDEQYF
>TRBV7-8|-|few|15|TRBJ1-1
TGTGCCAGCAGCCCACTGTTCAGGGGCTGGACTGAAGCTTTCTTT
CASSPLFRGWTEAFF
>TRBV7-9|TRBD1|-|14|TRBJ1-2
TGTGCCAGCAGCTCCGGACAGGGTTTAAGGGGCTACACCTTC
CASSSGQGLRGYTF
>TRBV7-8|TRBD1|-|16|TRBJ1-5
TGTGCCAGCAGCTTAGCCCGACAGGGTTTGAGTCAGCCCCAGCATTTT
CASSLARQGLSQPQHF
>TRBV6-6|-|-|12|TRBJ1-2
TGTGCCAGCAGTTACCTGGGGCACGGCTACACCTTC
CASSYLGHGYTF
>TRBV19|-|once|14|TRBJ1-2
TGTGCCAGTAGTATTTATCCAGGGAACTATGGCTACACCTTC
CASSIYPGNYGYTF
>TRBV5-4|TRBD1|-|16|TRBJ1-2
TGTGCCAGCAGCAGGGGTCCAGGGGGCGAGGTCTATGGCTACACCTTC
CASSRGPGGEVYGYTF
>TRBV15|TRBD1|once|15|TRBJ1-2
TGTGCCACCAGCAGATTCGACAGGGGCTGGGACGGCTACACCTTC
CATSRFDRGWDGYTF
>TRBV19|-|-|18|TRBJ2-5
TGTGCCAGTAGTACCACCGCGACTACGGGCAGCGACCAAGAGACCCAGTACTTC
CASSTTATTGSDQETQYF
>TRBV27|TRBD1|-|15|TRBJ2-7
TGTGCCAGCAGTGTCGGACAGGGGGCCTCCTACGAGCAGTACTTC
CASSVGQGASYEQYF
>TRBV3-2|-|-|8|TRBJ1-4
TGTGCCAGCAGGCAGGCCTCGTTT
CASRQASF
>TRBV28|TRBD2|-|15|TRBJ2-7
TGTGCCAGCAGTTTGGAGCTAGCGGGCCCCTACGAGCAGTACTTC
CASSLELAGPYEQYF
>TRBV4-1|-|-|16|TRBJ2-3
TGCGCCAGCAGCCATCCCAAAAATCGACAGGCAGATACGCAGTATTTT
CASSHPKNRQADTQYF
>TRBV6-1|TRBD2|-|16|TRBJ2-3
TGTGCCAGCAGTGCGGGACTAGCGGGGGGCACAGATACGCAGTATTTT
CASSAGLAGGTDTQYF
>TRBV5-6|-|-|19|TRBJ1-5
TGTGCCAGCAGCTTGGCGTCAGGCTCCCCCCAGCCTTTGGATCAGCCCCAGCATTTT
CASSLASGSPQPLDQPQHF
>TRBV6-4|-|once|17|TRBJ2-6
TGTGCCAGCAGTCCAGGCCTCCACCTCTCTGGGGCCAACGTCCTGACTTTC
CASSPGLHLSGANVLTF
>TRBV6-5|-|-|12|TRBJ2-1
TGTGCCAGCAGTCCGGCGACTACTGAGCAGTTCTTC
CASSPATTEQFF
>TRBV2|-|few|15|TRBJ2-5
TGTGCCAGCCTCCGCTCGACAGATGTCCGGGAGACCCAGTACTTC
CASLRSTDVRETQYF
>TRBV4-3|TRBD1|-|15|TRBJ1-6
TGCGCCAGCAGCCAAGGGCGGACAGGGTTGGCACCCCTCCACTTT
CASSQGRTGLAPLHF
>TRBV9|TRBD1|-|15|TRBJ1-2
TGTGCCAGCAGCGCAGAACCGGGACAGAACTATGGCTACACCTTC
CASSAEPGQNYGYTF
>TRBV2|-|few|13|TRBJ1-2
TGTGCCAATCAAGACGGGAGCTCCTATGGCTACACCTTC
CANQDGSSYGYTF
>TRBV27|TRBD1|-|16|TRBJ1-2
TGTGCCAGCACCCCCGGACAGGGTGGGCCAAACTATGGCTACACCTTC
CASTPGQGGPNYGYTF
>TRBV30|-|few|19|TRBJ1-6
TGTGCCTGGATGGGGGGGGGCCAAGGAGGACAGCCCCATAATTCACCCCTCCACTTT
CAWMGGGQGGQPHNSPLHF
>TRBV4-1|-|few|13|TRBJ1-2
TGCGCCAGCAGCCTAGGGGCAATCAATGGCTACACCTTC
CASSLGAINGYTF
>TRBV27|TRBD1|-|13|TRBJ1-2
TGTGCCAGCAGTTCAACAGGGGACTATGGCTACACCTTC
CASSSTGDYGYTF
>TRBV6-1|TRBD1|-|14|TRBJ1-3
TGTGCCAGCAGTGAAGAGGGGACAGGAACCACCATATATTTT
CASSEEGTGTTIYF
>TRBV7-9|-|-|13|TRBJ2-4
TGTGCCAGCAGCTTACGACAGGAAAACATTCAGTACTTC
CASSLRQENIQYF
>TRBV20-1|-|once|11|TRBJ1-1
TGCAGTGCCGAGGAGACAGCTGAAGCTTTCTTT
CSAEETAEAFF
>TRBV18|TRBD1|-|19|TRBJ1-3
TGTGCCAGCTCACCAATTACCAGGGGGCCCGTACCTAAGGGAAACACCATATATTTT
CASSPITRGPVPKGNTIYF
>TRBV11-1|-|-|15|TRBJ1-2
TGTGCCAGCAGCTTAGCCGGGCAGGGGAAGGATGGCTACACCTTC
CASSLAGQGKDGYTF
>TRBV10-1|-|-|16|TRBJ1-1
TGCGCCAGCAAGGCTTGGTGGGCTCTGGGAGGCACTGAAGCTTTCTTT
CASKAWWALGGTEAFF
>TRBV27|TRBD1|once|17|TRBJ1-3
TGTGCCAGCAGTCCCCTTTATACAGGGGCTTCTGGAAACACCATATATTTT
CASSPLYTGASGNTIYF